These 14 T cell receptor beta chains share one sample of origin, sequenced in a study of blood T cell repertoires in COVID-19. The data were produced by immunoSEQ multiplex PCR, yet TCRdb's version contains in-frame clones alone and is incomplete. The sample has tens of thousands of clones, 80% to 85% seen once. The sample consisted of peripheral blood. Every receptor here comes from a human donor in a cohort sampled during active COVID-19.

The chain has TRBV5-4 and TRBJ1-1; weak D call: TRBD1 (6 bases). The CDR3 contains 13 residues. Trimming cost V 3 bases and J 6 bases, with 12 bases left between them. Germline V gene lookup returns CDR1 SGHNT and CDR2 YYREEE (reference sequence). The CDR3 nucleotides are TGTGCCAGCAGCTATGGGGGGGGCGCTGAAGCTTTCTTT. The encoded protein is CASSYGGGAEAFF.

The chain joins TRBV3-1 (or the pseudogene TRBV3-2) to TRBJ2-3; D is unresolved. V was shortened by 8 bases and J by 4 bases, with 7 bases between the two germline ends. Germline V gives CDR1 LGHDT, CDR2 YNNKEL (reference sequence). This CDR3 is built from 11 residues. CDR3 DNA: TGTGCCAGCCAAGCGTCAGATACGCAGTATTTT. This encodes CASQASDTQYF.

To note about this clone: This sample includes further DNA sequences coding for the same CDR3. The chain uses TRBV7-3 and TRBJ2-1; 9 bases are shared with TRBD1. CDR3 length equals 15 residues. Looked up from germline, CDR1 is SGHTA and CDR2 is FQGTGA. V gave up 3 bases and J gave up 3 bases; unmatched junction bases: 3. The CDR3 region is CASSLGQGIYNEQFF. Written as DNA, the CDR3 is TGTGCCAGCAGCTTGGGACAGGGCATCTACAATGAGCAGTTCTTC.

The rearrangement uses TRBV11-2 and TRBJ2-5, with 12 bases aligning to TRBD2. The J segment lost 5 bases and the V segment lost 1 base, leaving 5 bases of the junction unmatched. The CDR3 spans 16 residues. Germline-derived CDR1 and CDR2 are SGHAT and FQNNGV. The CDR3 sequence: CASSLGASGGAETQYF. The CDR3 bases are TGTGCCAGCAGCTTAGGGGCTAGCGGGGGGGCTGAGACCCAGTACTTC.

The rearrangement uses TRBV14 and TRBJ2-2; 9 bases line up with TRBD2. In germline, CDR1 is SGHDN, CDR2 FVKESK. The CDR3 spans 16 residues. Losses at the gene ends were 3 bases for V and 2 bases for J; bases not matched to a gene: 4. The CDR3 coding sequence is TGTGCCAGCAGCCACGGACTAGCGATTAACACCGGGGAGCTGTTTTTT. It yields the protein CASSHGLAINTGELFF. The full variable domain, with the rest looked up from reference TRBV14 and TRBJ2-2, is EAGVTQFPSHSVIEKGQTVTLRCDPISGHDNLYWYRRVMGKEIKFLLHFVKESKQDESGMPNNRFLAERTGGTYSTLKVQPAELEDSGVYFCASSHGLAINTGELFFGEGSRLTVL.

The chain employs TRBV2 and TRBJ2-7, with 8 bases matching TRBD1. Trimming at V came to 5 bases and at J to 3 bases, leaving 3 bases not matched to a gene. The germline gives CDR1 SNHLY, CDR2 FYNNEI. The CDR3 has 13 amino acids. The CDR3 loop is CASSYRGDYEQYF. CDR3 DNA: TGTGCCAGCAGTTACAGGGGGGACTACGAGCAGTACTTC.

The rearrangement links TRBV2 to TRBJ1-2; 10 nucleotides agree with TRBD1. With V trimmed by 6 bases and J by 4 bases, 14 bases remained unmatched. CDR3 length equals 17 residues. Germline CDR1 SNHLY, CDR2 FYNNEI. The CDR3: CASREIARDRGVYGYTF. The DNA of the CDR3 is TGTGCCAGCAGAGAAATAGCCCGGGACAGGGGAGTCTATGGCTACACCTTC. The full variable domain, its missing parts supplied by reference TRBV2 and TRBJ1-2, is EPEVTQTPSHQVTQMGQEVILRCVPISNHLYFYWYRQILGQKVEFLVSFYNNEISEKSEIFDDQFSVERPDGSNFTLKIRSTKLEDSAMYFCASREIARDRGVYGYTFGSGTRLTVV.

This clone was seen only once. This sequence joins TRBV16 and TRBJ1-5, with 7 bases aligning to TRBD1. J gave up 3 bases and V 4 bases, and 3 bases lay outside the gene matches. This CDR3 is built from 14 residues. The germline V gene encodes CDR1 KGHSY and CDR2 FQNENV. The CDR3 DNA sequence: TGTGCCAGCAGCCTCGGGACAGACAATCAGCCCCAGCATTTT. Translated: CASSLGTDNQPQHF. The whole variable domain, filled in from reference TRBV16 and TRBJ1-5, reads GEEVAQTPKHLVRGEGQKAKLYCAPIKGHSYVFWYQQVLKNEFKFLISFQNENVFDETGMPKERFSAKCLPNSPCSLEIQATKLEDSAVYFCASSLGTDNQPQHFGDGTRLSIL.

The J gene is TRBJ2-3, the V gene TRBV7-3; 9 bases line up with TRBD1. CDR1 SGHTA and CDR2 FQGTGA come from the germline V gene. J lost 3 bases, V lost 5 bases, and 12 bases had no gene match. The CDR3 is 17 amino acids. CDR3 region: CASSLQGAARRTDTQYF. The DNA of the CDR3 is TGTGCCAGCAGCCTACAGGGGGCAGCTCGGCGAACAGATACGCAGTATTTT.

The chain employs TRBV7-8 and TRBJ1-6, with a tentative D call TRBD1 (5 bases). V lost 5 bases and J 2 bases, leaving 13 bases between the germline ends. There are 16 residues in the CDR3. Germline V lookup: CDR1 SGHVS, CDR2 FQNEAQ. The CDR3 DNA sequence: TGTGCCAGCAGCGGTTCCAGGGTGCCCTATAATTCACCCCTCCACTTT. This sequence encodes CASSGSRVPYNSPLHF.

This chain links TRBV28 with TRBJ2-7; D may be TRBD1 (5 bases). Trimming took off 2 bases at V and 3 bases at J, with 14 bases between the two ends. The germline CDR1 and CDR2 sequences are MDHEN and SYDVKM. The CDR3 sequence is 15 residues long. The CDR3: CASSLRGLALYEQYF. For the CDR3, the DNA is TGTGCCAGCAGTTTAAGGGGTTTGGCTCTCTACGAGCAGTACTTC.

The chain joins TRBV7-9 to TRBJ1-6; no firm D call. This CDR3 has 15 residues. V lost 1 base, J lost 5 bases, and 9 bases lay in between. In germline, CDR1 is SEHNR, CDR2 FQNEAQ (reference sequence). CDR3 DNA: TGTGCCAGCAGCTTAGGCAGGCACGATAATTCACCCCTCCACTTT. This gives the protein CASSLGRHDNSPLHF.

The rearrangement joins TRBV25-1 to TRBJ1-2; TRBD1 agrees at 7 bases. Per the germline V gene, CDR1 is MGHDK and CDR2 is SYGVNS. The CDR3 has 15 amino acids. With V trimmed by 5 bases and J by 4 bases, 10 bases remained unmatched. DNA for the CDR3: TGTGCCAGCAGTAAACACAGGGGTTGGGTCTATGGCTACACCTTC. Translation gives CASSKHRGWVYGYTF.

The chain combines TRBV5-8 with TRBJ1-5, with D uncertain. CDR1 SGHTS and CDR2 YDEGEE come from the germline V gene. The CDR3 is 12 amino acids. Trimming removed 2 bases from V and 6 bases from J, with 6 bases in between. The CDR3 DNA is TGTGCCAGCAGCTTCCTCCGTCAGCCCCAGCATTTT. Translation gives CASSFLRQPQHF.